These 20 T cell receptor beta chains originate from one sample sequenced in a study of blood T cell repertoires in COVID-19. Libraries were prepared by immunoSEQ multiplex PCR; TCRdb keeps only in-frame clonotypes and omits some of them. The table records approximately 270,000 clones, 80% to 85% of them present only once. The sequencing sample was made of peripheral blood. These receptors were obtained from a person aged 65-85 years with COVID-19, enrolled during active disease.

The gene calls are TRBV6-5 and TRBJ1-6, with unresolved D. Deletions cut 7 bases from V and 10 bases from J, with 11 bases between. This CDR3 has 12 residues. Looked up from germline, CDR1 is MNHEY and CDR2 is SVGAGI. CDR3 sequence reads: CASTGGFSPLHF. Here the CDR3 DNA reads TGTGCCAGCACCGGAGGGTTCTCACCCCTCCACTTT.

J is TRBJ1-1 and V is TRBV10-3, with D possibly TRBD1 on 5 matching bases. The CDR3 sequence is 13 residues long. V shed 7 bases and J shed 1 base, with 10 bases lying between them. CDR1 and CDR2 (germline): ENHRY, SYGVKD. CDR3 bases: TGTGCCATCAACAAACAGGCGAACACTGAAGCTTTCTTT. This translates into CAINKQANTEAFF.

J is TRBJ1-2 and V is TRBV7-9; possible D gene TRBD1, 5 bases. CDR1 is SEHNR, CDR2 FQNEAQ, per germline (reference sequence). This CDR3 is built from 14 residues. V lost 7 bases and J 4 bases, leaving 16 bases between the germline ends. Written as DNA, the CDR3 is TGTGCCAGCAAAAATACCGGGGGTCCCTATGGCTACACCTTC. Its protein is CASKNTGGPYGYTF.

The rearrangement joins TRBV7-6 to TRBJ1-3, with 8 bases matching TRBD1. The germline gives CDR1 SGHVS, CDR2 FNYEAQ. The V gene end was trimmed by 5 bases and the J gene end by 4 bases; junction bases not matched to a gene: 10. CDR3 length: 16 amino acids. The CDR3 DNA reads TGTGCCAGCAGCCGGCTGGCAGGGGGCCCCGGAAACACCATATATTTT. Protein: CASSRLAGGPGNTIYF.

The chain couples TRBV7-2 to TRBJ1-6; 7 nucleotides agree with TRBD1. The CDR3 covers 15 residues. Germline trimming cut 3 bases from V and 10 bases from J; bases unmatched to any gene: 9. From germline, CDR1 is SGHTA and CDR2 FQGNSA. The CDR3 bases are TGTGCCAGCAGCTTCCCGACGGGACAGAAGTCACCCCTCCACTTT. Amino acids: CASSFPTGQKSPLHF.

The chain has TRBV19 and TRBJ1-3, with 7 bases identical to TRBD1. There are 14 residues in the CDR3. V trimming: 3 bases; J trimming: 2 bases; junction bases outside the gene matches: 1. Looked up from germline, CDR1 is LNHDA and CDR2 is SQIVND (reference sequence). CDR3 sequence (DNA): TGTGCCAGTAGTATCGGACAGGCTGGAAACACCATATATTTT. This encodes CASSIGQAGNTIYF. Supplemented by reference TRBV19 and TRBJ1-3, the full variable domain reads DGGITQSPKYLFRKEGQNVTLSCEQNLNHDAMYWYRQDPGQGLRLIYYSQIVNDFQKGDIAEGYSVSREKKESFPLTVTSAQKNPTAFYLCASSIGQAGNTIYFGEGSWLTVV.

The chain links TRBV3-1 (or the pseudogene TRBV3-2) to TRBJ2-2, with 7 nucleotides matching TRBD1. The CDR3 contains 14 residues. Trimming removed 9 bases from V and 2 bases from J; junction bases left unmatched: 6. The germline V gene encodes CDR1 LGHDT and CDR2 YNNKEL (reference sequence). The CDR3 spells CASAGTANTGELFF. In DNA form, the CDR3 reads TGTGCCAGTGCCGGGACAGCTAACACCGGGGAGCTGTTTTTT.

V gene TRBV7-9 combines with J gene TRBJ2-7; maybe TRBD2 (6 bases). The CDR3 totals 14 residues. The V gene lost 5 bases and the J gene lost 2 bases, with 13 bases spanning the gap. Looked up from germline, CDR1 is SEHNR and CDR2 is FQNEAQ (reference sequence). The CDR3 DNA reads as TGTGCCAGCAGCCCCGGCGGGATAGCCTACGAGCAGTACTTC. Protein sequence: CASSPGGIAYEQYF.

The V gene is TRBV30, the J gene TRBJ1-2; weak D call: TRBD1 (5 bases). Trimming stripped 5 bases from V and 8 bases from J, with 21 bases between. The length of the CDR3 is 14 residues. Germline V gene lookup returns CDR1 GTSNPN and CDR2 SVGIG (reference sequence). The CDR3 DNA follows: TGTGCCTGGTCAACAGGCACCGGTCTGCAGGGCTACACCTTC. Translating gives CAWSTGTGLQGYTF.

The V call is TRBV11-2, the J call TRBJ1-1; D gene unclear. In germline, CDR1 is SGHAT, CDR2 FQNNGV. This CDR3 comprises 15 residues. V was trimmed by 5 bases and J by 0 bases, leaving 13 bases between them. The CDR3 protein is CASSPYAGMNTEAFF. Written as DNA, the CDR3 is TGTGCCAGCAGCCCCTATGCCGGTATGAACACTGAAGCTTTCTTT.

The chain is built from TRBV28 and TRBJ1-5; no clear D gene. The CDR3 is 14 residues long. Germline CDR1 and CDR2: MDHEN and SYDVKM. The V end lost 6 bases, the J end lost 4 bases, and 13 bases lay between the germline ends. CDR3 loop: CASRPTSFNQPQHF. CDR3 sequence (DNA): TGTGCCAGCAGGCCAACGAGCTTTAATCAGCCCCAGCATTTT.

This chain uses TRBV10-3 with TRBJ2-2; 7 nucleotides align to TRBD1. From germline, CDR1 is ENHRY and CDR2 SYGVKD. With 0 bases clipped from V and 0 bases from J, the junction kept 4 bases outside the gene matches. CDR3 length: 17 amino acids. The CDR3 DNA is TGTGCCATCAGTGAGTCCCAGGGACAGACGAACACCGGGGAGCTGTTTTTT. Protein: CAISESQGQTNTGELFF.

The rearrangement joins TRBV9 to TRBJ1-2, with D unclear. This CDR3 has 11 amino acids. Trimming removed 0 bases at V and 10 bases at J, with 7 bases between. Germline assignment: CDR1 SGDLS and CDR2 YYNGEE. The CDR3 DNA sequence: TGTGCCAGCAGCGTAGGTAGCTCCTACACCTTC. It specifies CASSVGSSYTF.

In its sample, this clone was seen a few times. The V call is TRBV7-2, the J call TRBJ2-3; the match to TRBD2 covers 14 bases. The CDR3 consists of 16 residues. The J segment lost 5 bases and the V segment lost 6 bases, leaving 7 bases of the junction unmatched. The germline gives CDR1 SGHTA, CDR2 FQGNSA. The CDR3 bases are TGTGCCAGCAGATCACGACTAGCGGGGGGGAGAGATACGCAGTATTTT. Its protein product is CASRSRLAGGRDTQYF.

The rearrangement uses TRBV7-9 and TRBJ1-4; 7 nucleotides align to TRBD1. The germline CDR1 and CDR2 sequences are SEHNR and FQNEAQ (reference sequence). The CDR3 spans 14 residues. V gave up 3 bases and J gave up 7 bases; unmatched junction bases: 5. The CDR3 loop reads CASSFQGVGEKLFF. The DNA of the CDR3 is TGTGCCAGCAGCTTCCAGGGGGTCGGTGAAAAACTGTTTTTT.

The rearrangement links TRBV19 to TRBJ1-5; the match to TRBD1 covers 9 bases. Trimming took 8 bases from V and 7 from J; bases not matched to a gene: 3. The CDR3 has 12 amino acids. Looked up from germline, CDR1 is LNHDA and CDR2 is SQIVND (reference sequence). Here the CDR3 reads CASGTGRQPQHF. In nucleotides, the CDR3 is TGTGCCAGTGGGACAGGGCGACAGCCCCAGCATTTT.

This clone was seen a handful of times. For the CDR3, the DNA is TGTGCCAGCAAATGGACGGCTAGCGGTTACAATGAGCAGTTCTTC. It specifies CASKWTASGYNEQFF. The chain combines TRBV27 with TRBJ2-1; 7 bases line up with TRBD2. The ends lost 7 bases at V and 4 bases at J; junction bases unmatched: 10. Per the germline V gene, CDR1 is MNHEY and CDR2 is SMNVEV (reference sequence). CDR3 length equals 15 residues.

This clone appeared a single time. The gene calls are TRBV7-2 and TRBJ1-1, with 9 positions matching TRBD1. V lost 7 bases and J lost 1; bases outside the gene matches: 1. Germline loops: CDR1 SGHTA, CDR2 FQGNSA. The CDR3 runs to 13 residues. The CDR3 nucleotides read TGTGCCAGCATGGACAGGGGGAACACTGAAGCTTTCTTT. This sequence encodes CASMDRGNTEAFF.

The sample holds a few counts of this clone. The CDR3 DNA is TGTGCCAGCAGTTACCGAGACAGGGCCTATAATTCACCCCTCCACTTT. This codes for CASSYRDRAYNSPLHF. The chain combines TRBV6-5 with TRBJ1-6; TRBD1 aligns across 7 bases. V was pared by 2 bases and J by 2 bases, with 3 bases of the junction left unmatched. Germline CDR1 and CDR2: MNHEY and SVGAGI. This CDR3 comprises 16 residues.

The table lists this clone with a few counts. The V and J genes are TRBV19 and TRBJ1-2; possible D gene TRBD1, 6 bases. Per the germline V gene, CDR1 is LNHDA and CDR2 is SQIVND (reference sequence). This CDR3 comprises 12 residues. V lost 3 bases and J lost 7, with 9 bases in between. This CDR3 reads CASSIGGAGYTF. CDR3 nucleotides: TGTGCCAGTAGTATCGGGGGGGCTGGCTACACCTTC.